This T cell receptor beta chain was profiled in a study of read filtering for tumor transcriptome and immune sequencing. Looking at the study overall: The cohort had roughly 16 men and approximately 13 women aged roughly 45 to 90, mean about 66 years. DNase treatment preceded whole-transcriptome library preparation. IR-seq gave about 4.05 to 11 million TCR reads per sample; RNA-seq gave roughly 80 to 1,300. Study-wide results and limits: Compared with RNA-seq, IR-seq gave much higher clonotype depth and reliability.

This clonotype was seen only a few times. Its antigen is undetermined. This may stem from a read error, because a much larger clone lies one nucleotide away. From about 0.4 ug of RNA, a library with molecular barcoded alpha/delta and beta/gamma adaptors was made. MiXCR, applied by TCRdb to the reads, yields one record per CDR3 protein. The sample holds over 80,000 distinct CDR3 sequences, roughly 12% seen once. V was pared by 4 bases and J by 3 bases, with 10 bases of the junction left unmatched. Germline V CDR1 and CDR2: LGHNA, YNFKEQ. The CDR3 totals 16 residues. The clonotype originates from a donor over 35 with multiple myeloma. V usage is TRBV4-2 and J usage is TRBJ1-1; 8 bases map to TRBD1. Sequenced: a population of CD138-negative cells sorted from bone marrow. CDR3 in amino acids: CASSPGTGPADTEAFF. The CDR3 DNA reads TGTGCCAGCAGCCCCGGGACAGGACCGGCCGACACTGAAGCTTTCTTT.